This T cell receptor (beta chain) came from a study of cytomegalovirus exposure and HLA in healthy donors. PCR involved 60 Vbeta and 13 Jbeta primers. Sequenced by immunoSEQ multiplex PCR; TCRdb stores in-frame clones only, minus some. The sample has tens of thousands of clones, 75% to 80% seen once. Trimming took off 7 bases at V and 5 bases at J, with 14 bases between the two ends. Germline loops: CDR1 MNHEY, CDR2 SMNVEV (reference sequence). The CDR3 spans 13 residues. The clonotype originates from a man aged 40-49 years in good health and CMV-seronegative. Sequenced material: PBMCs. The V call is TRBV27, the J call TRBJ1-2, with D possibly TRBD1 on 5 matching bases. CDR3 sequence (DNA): TGTGCCAGCAAACTCGGAGGGGCTTATGGCTACACCTTC. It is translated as CASKLGGAYGYTF.